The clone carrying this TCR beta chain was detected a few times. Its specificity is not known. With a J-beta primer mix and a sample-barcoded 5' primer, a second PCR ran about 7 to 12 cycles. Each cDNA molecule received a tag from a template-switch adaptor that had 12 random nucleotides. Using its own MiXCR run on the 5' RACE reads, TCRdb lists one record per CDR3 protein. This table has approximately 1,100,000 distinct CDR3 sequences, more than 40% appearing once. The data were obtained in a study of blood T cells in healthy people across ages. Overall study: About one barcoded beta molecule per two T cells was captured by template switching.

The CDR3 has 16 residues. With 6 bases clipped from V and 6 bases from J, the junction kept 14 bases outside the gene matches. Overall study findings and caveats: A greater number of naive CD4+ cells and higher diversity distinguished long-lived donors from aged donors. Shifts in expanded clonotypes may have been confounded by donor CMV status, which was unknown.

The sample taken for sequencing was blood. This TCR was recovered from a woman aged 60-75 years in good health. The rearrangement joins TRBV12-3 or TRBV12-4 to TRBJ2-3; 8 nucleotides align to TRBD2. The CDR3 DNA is TGTGCCAGCAGCTTATGGAAAGCGGGAGTAGCTGATACGCAGTATTTT. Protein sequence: CASSLWKAGVADTQYF.